Presented here are 23 T cell receptor beta chains from one specimen sequenced in a study of CD8 T cells in ankylosing spondylitis. TCRdb processed the 5' RACE reads anew with MiXCR; each CDR3 protein has one entry. The sample holds 30,000 to 40,000 distinct CDR3 sequences; approximately 10% are singletons and the top ten take roughly 16%. The sequenced sample was blood, either unsorted or a sorted T cell fraction (not recorded which). These receptors were collected from a male donor with ankylosing spondylitis or in good health (not recorded which).

The V gene is TRBV5-6, the J gene TRBJ2-7; D perhaps matches TRBD2 (5 bases). V was cut by 1 base and J by 0 bases, with 8 bases left in between. Germline V gene lookup returns CDR1 SGHDT and CDR2 YYEEEE. This CDR3 has 14 residues. CDR3 DNA sequence: TGTGCCAGCAGCTTGACGGGGAGCTCCTACGAGCAGTACTTC. Translating it yields CASSLTGSSYEQYF.

This clonotype was seen at least ten times. The chain couples TRBV27 to TRBJ2-7; D is uncertain. The germline V and J ends were trimmed by 5 bases and 2 bases, with 13 bases remaining between them. The CDR3 runs to 14 residues. The germline gives CDR1 MNHEY, CDR2 SMNVEV (reference sequence). As DNA, the CDR3 is TGTGCCAGCAGTGCGATGGTACCTACCTACGAGCAGTACTTC. This gives the protein CASSAMVPTYEQYF.

This clonotype was seen repeatedly, ten times or more. The genes are TRBV14 and TRBJ2-1, with TRBD1 as a possible D gene (6 bases). The CDR3 sequence is 13 residues long. V lost 6 bases, J lost 5 bases, and 11 bases lay in between. The germline CDR1 and CDR2 sequences are SGHDN and FVKESK. CDR3 DNA sequence: TGTGCCAGCAGAGCACAGGGTGACAATGAGCAGTTCTTC. Protein sequence: CASRAQGDNEQFF.

This clonotype was observed many times. The chain recombines TRBV10-3 with TRBJ1-2; D is undetermined. CDR3 length: 11 residues. Trimming pared 6 bases from V and 7 bases from J, leaving 9 bases between. In germline, CDR1 is ENHRY, CDR2 SYGVKD. The CDR3 bases are TGTGCCATCAGCGACGGACGTGGCTACACCTTC. Its translation is CAISDGRGYTF.

The V gene is TRBV20-1, the J gene TRBJ2-2, with no clear D. Germline-derived CDR1 and CDR2 are DFQATT and SNEGSKA (reference sequence). This CDR3 region has 13 residues. The V and J ends lost 8 bases and 3 bases respectively, with 13 bases between them. CDR3 in DNA: TGCAGTCACCGGCAGACTTACACCGGGGAGCTGTTTTTT. This codes for CSHRQTYTGELFF.

This clonotype was seen many times. V gene TRBV6-5 combines with J gene TRBJ2-1; D gene unclear. Germline CDR1 and CDR2: MNHEY and SVGAGI. CDR3 size: 17 residues. The ends were cut back, 0 bases at V and 5 bases at J, with 17 bases in the middle. The CDR3 loop is CASSYSYSRLDHNEQFF. The CDR3, as DNA: TGTGCCAGCAGTTACTCTTATAGCCGTCTAGACCACAATGAGCAGTTCTTC.

This clonotype has ten or more counts. This CDR3 reads CASSFGTGVGRGNQPQHF. In nucleotides, the CDR3 is TGTGCCAGCAGTTTTGGGACAGGGGTCGGTCGGGGCAATCAGCCCCAGCATTTT. The chain employs TRBV12-3 or TRBV12-4 and TRBJ1-5; 10 positions agree with TRBD1. The CDR3 has 18 amino acids. V dropped 3 bases and J dropped 2; count of bases not matched to a gene: 10.

This clonotype was detected many times. The V gene is TRBV29-1, the J gene TRBJ2-2; D gene uncertain. V was shortened by 4 bases and J by 4 bases, with 4 bases between the two germline ends. CDR1 and CDR2 (germline): SQVTM, ANQGSEA. This CDR3 is 11 amino acids long. The CDR3 protein is CSVVGTGELFF. As DNA, the CDR3 is TGCAGCGTTGTAGGCACCGGGGAGCTGTTTTTT.

Ten or more counts support this clonotype. The J gene is TRBJ2-3, the V gene TRBV7-8; the match to TRBD2 covers 9 bases. Germline V gene lookup returns CDR1 SGHVS and CDR2 FQNEAQ. The CDR3 has 16 amino acids. V lost 5 bases, J lost 4 bases, and 10 bases stayed unmatched. The CDR3, as DNA: TGTGCCAGCAGCGGAGGCCCTAGCGGGGTGCCAGATACGCAGTATTTT. Translating it yields CASSGGPSGVPDTQYF.

The chain uses TRBV7-2 and TRBJ1-1, with D possibly matching TRBD1 (5 bases). Trimming took off 2 bases at V and 4 bases at J, with 17 bases between the two ends. There are 16 residues in the CDR3. The germline V gene encodes CDR1 SGHTA and CDR2 FQGNSA. The CDR3 loop reads CASSLNYMGLATEAFF. CDR3 DNA: TGTGCCAGCAGCTTAAATTACATGGGGCTCGCCACTGAAGCTTTCTTT.

Ten or more counts support this clonotype. V usage is TRBV15 and J usage is TRBJ2-3, with TRBD1 matching over 11 bases. The CDR3 is 17 residues long. CDR1 and CDR2 (germline): LNHNV, YYDKDF (reference sequence). V was clipped by 3 bases and J by 7 bases; unmatched bases: 12. CDR3 DNA sequence: TGTGCCACCAGCAGCCCTTCTTGGACAGGGGGCGTATATACGCAGTATTTT. Protein sequence: CATSSPSWTGGVYTQYF.

This clonotype was recorded at least ten times. CDR3 in DNA: TGCGCCAGCAGCGCCCAAGGACTAGGAACAGGGGCCAATGAGCAGTTCTTC. Translating gives CASSAQGLGTGANEQFF. The rearrangement joins TRBV5-1 to TRBJ2-1, with D possibly called TRBD1 or TRBD2 (7 bases each). The germline V gene encodes CDR1 SGHRS and CDR2 YFSETQ. CDR3 length equals 17 residues. The V and J ends lost 4 bases and 6 bases respectively, with 23 bases between them.

This clonotype was found many times. The CDR3 DNA reads TGCAGCGTGGGCCAGGGTGACTCCTACAATGAGCAGTTCTTC. Translation gives CSVGQGDSYNEQFF. V and J are TRBV29-1 and TRBJ2-1; tentatively, D is TRBD1 (5 bases). Germline loops: CDR1 SQVTM, CDR2 ANQGSEA. V was shortened by 6 bases and J by 0 bases, with 12 bases between the two germline ends. This CDR3 has 14 amino acids.

This clonotype has just a few counts. This CDR3 reads CASSLRVAETQYF. CDR3 bases: TGTGCCAGCAGCCTAAGAGTGGCAGAGACCCAGTACTTC. The rearrangement joins TRBV11-3 to TRBJ2-5, with D hard to call. The CDR3 has 13 residues. V gave up 5 bases and J gave up 4 bases, with 11 bases separating them. Germline-derived CDR1 and CDR2 are SGHNT and YENEEA.

This clonotype was seen a few times. J is TRBJ2-5 and V is TRBV3-1; a possible D gene is TRBD1 (6 bases). The V gene lost 1 base and the J gene lost 5 bases, with 14 bases spanning the gap. Germline-derived CDR1 and CDR2 are LGHDT and YNNKEL (reference sequence). The CDR3 loop spans 15 amino acids. The CDR3 DNA follows: TGTGCCAGCAGCCAAGCGGGACACTGGCGGGAGACCCAGTACTTC. Translating gives CASSQAGHWRETQYF.

Turning to this clonotype: The junction shows a germline mismatch at one end, possibly a read error. This chain links TRBV27 with TRBJ2-7; D gene unclear. Germline CDR1 reads MNHEY; CDR2 reads SMNVEV (reference sequence). The CDR3 covers 16 residues. CDR3 region: CASTFQQPKNSYVQYF. The CDR3 nucleotides are TGTGCCAGCACTTTCCAACAACCCAAGAATTCCTACGTGCAGTACTTC.

With respect to this clonotype: A much more abundant neighbour one base away suggests this may be a read error. The J gene is TRBJ2-3, the V gene TRBV2; 11 bases are shared with TRBD2. Germline V gene sequence: CDR1 SNHLY, CDR2 FYNNEI. Trimming at V came to 6 bases and at J to 4 bases, leaving 9 bases not matched to a gene. This CDR3 comprises 16 residues. CDR3 nucleotide sequence: TGTGCCAGCAGGCCGAGACTAGCGGGACCCGCAGATACGCAGTATTTT. Its translation is CASRPRLAGPADTQYF.

This clonotype was recorded at least ten times. The genes are TRBV24-1 and TRBJ2-3; 8 nucleotides match TRBD2. The CDR3 runs to 18 residues. CDR1 KGHDR and CDR2 SFDVKD come from the germline V gene. The ends lost 2 bases at V and 5 bases at J; junction bases unmatched: 14. The DNA for the CDR3 is TGTGCCACCAGTGATTCAATCTCCGGGAGGGCTGGGGAAGATACGCAGTATTTT. Its translation is CATSDSISGRAGEDTQYF.

This clonotype appeared many times. The rearrangement uses TRBV20-1 and TRBJ2-5; 7 bases match TRBD2. J was trimmed by 3 bases and V by 5 bases; bases with no gene match: 0. CDR1 is DFQATT, CDR2 SNEGSKA, per germline (reference sequence). The CDR3 is made up of 11 amino acids. CDR3 sequence: CSARGEETQYF. The CDR3 nucleotides read TGCAGTGCTCGGGGGGAAGAGACCCAGTACTTC.

This clonotype has ten or more counts. The chain is built from TRBV20-1 and TRBJ2-5; tentative D call: TRBD1 (6 bases). The CDR3 is 14 amino acids. V lost 6 bases to trimming and J lost 0 bases, with 14 bases between them. Germline V lookup: CDR1 DFQATT, CDR2 SNEGSKA (reference sequence). The CDR3: CSATLDRHQETQYF. CDR3 in DNA: TGCAGTGCCACACTCGACAGGCACCAAGAGACCCAGTACTTC.

This chain joins TRBV10-3 and TRBJ2-2; 11 nucleotides align to TRBD2. J lost 4 bases, V lost 5 bases, and 3 bases had no gene match. Looked up from germline, CDR1 is ENHRY and CDR2 is SYGVKD. This CDR3 region has 15 residues. CDR3 in DNA: TGTGCCATCAGTCCCACTAGCGGGAGCACCGGGGAGCTGTTTTTT. Protein: CAISPTSGSTGELFF.

This clonotype was detected ten times or more. The V and J genes are TRBV3-1 and TRBJ2-3; D perhaps matches TRBD2 (6 bases). The ends were cut back, 0 bases at V and 10 bases at J, with 17 bases in the middle. This CDR3 has 15 residues. Germline V gene data show CDR1 as LGHDT and CDR2 as YNNKEL (reference sequence). The chain's CDR3 is CASSQELAGLKAQYF. The CDR3 DNA sequence: TGTGCCAGCAGCCAAGAGTTGGCGGGATTGAAGGCGCAGTATTTT.

This clonotype was seen a few times. V usage is TRBV7-9 and J usage is TRBJ2-7, with TRBD1 matching over 10 bases. Looked up from germline, CDR1 is SEHNR and CDR2 is FQNEAQ (reference sequence). There are 15 residues in the CDR3. Trimming removed 5 bases from V and 0 bases from J; junction bases left unmatched: 4. This CDR3 is CASSQWTGGSYEQYF. The CDR3 DNA follows: TGTGCCAGCAGCCAATGGACAGGGGGCTCCTACGAGCAGTACTTC.